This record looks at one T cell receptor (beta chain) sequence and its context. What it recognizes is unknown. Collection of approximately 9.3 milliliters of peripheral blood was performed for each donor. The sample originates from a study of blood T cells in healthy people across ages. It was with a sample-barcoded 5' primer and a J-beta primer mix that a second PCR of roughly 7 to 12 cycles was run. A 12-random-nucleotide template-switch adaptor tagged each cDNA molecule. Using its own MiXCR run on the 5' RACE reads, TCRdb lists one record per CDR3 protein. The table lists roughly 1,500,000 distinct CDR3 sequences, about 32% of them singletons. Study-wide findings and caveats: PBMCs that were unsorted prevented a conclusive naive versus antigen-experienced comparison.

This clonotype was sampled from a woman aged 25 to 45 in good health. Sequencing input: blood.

The CDR3 coding sequence is TGTGCCAGCAGTTTGGGGACTACGGGGGAGACCCAGTACTTC. This gives the protein CASSLGTTGETQYF. The rearrangement joins TRBV12-3 or TRBV12-4 to TRBJ2-5; the match to TRBD2 covers 7 bases. V was pared by 3 bases and J by 5 bases, with 6 bases of the junction left unmatched. The CDR3 totals 14 residues.